This T cell receptor (beta chain) was observed in a study of memory CD4+ T cells and cytomegalovirus serostatus. On the study more broadly: Donors were healthy Belgian adults, 9 or 10 CMV seropositive and approximately 25 seronegative. Study results and caveats: About two fifths of the roughly 150 known CMV-associated TCRbeta sequences appeared in CD4+ memory.

This CDR3 has 18 residues. Trimming stripped 1 base from V and 5 bases from J, with 22 bases between. Per germline, CDR1 MGHRA and CDR2 YSYEKL. Original handling: After removing out-of-frame reads, approximately 2 million distinct TCRbeta sequences remained. Sequenced by immunoSEQ multiplex PCR; TCRdb stores in-frame clones only, minus some. For V, J and clone size, that table is used; D and trimming come from the DNA. This table has about 41,000 clones, 76% appearing once. Single viable CD3+CD4+CD8-CD45RO+ cells were sorted as the memory CD4+ T cells. CD4+ T cells were isolated by positive magnetic selection. As concerns this clone: Its matching antigen is unknown.

The sequencing input was memory CD4+ T cells from blood. The genes are TRBV4-1 and TRBJ2-3; the D gene is possibly TRBD2 (6 bases). The source is an adult in good health and CMV-seronegative. CDR3 in amino acids: CASSQGGTGTLIQDTQYF. CDR3 in DNA: TGCGCCAGCAGCCAAGGTGGAACGGGGACTTTAATCCAAGATACGCAGTATTTT.